The rows below give T cell receptor beta chains drawn from one sample of a study of T cells after yellow fever vaccination. TCRdb independently ran MiXCR on the 5' RACE reads; one entry per CDR3 protein. The sample includes 350,000 or so distinct CDR3 sequences, 7% to 10% of them seen just once. The material sequenced was PBMCs, taken 45 days after the first yellow fever vaccination. The receptors derive from a man between 18 and 29 years old who received the YFV17D yellow fever vaccine. The CDR3 runs from the conserved cysteine through the conserved F or W. The D gene is left open where the match is weak. Size is omitted from some rows. Given values are once, few, many or a class for expanded clones.

V: TRBV5-1
size: .
J: TRBJ2-3
D: TRBD1
DNA: TGCGCCAGCAGCCAACGACAGGGGATTCCAGATACGCAGTATTTT
CDR3: CASSQRQGIPDTQYF

V: TRBV7-2
size: .
J: TRBJ2-3
D: TRBD1
DNA: TGTGCCAGCAGCTGGACAGGGGGCGGGGCAGATACGCAGTATTTT
CDR3: CASSWTGGGADTQYF

V: TRBV7-2
size: .
J: TRBJ1-2
D: .
DNA: TGTGCCAGCAGCTTCGCTCAACTCTATGGCTACACCTTC
CDR3: CASSFAQLYGYTF

V: TRBV11-2
size: .
J: TRBJ2-1
D: TRBD1
DNA: TGTGCCAGCAGCTTTGGGACAGGCCCAGACCAGGGGGAACAGTTCTTC
CDR3: CASSFGTGPDQGEQFF

V: TRBV6-1
size: .
J: TRBJ2-1
D: .
DNA: TGTGCCAGCAGTGGGCGACTAGTTAATGAGCAGTTCTTC
CDR3: CASSGRLVNEQFF

V: TRBV28
size: few
J: TRBJ1-1
D: .
DNA: TGTGCCAGCAGTCCCGAACACACTGAAGCTTTCTTT
CDR3: CASSPEHTEAFF

V: TRBV7-2
size: many
J: TRBJ1-1
D: .
DNA: TGTGCCAGCAGCTTAGCGGGGCAGGGCTTGAACACTGAAGCTTTCTTT
CDR3: CASSLAGQGLNTEAFF

V: TRBV28
size: few
J: TRBJ1-6
D: .
DNA: TGTGCCAGCAGCCCCGCGAGGGAGTATTCACCCCTCCACTTT
CDR3: CASSPAREYSPLHF

V: TRBV6-2/TRBV6-3
size: .
J: TRBJ2-1
D: TRBD2
DNA: TGTGCCAGCAGTTCCCCGGGACTAGGATACAATGAGCAGTTCTTC
CDR3: CASSSPGLGYNEQFF

V: TRBV30
size: .
J: TRBJ2-7
D: .
DNA: TGTGCCTGGAGTGTACGATCGGGCATATCCTACGAGCAGTACTTC
CDR3: CAWSVRSGISYEQYF

V: TRBV12-3/TRBV12-4
size: many
J: TRBJ2-3
D: .
DNA: TGTGCCAGCAGGACGACCGGCGCAGATACGCAGTATTTT
CDR3: CASRTTGADTQYF

V: TRBV29-1
size: .
J: TRBJ1-1
D: .
DNA: TGCAGCGTCGAAAGGGTGGGGGCAACTGAAGCTTTCTTT
CDR3: CSVERVGATEAFF

V: TRBV28
size: once
J: TRBJ2-3
D: .
DNA: TGTGCCAGCACGGAAGACAGTCCTAGCACAGATACGCAGTATTTT
CDR3: CASTEDSPSTDTQYF

V: TRBV6-5
size: .
J: TRBJ1-1
D: .
DNA: TGTGCCAGCAGTTTCAAGTTCATGAACACTGAAGCTTTCTTT
CDR3: CASSFKFMNTEAFF